The 26 T cell receptor beta chains below all came from one sample that was sequenced in a study of breast tumors, draining lymph nodes, adjacent tissues. Axillary draining lymph nodes of breast cancer patients supplied the node samples. TCRdb fed the multiplex PCR reads into MiXCR, producing one record per CDR3 protein. The sample includes about 80,000 distinct CDR3 sequences, approximately 19% of them seen just once. Sequencing was done on a sample of axillary lymph node tissue. The receptors shown here come from a female donor with breast cancer. Some clones in this sample may be carry-over from other donors' samples.

There are many counts of this clonotype. The V gene is TRBV9, the J gene TRBJ2-7; D possibly corresponds to TRBD1 (6 bases). Germline V gives CDR1 SGDLS, CDR2 YYNGEE. CDR3 length equals 15 residues. Deletions cut 0 bases from V and 3 bases from J, with 13 bases between. DNA of the CDR3: TGTGCCAGCAGCGTAGCTTACGGACAGAGCTACGAGCAGTACTTC. Its translation: CASSVAYGQSYEQYF. Filled out from reference TRBV9 and TRBJ2-7, the complete variable domain reads DSGVTQTPKHLITATGQRVTLRCSPRSGDLSVYWYQQSLDQGLQFLIQYYNGEERAKGNILERFSAQQFPDLHSELNLSSLELGDSALYFCASSVAYGQSYEQYFGPGTRLTVT.

This clonotype was seen at least ten times. The chain joins TRBV15 to TRBJ1-5, with TRBD1 matching over 9 bases. The CDR3 is made up of 18 amino acids. CDR1 is LNHNV and CDR2 is YYDKDF in the germline V gene (reference sequence). V lost 2 bases to trimming and J lost 2 bases; unmatched junction nucleotides: 10. The CDR3 DNA follows: TGTGCCACCAGCAGATCCCCACAAGACAGGGGGGGCAATCAGCCCCAGCATTTT. Amino acids: CATSRSPQDRGGNQPQHF.

On this clonotype itself: A much larger clone is a single base away; this may be a read error. The V call is TRBV20-1, the J call TRBJ2-1; D perhaps matches TRBD1 (6 bases). Germline V gives CDR1 DFQATT, CDR2 SNEGSKA (reference sequence). This CDR3 is 19 amino acids long. The V and J ends lost 5 bases and 0 bases respectively, with 26 bases between them. The CDR3 spells CSARRGDKGLHSSYNEQFF. CDR3 DNA sequence: TGCAGTGCTCGACGAGGGGACAAGGGTCTTCATAGCTCCTACAATGAGCAGTTCTTC.

The rearrangement uses TRBV12-3 or TRBV12-4 and TRBJ1-1; D is possibly TRBD1 (6 bases). The CDR3 sequence is 14 residues long. V dropped 7 bases and J dropped 0 bases, with 12 bases sitting between them. CDR3: CASNSGQLNTEAFF. The CDR3 DNA follows: TGTGCCAGCAACTCGGGACAACTGAACACTGAAGCTTTCTTT.

This clonotype was counted ten times or more. The chain has TRBV20-1 and TRBJ1-2; D remains ambiguous. In germline, CDR1 is DFQATT, CDR2 SNEGSKA (reference sequence). The CDR3 loop spans 16 amino acids. With 2 bases removed from V and 0 bases from J, the gap between germline ends came to 16 bases. In DNA form, the CDR3 reads TGCAGTGCTAGACAGGTCGTAAACGTAGCTAACTATGGCTACACCTTC. Translation: CSARQVVNVANYGYTF.

In its sample, this clonotype was seen a few times. The CDR3 DNA sequence: TGTGCCAGCAGTCGGGACAGGGGGCGCACCGGGGAGCTGTTTTTT. It codes for CASSRDRGRTGELFF. The chain has TRBV27 and TRBJ2-2; 12 bases are shared with TRBD1. V was clipped by 5 bases and J by 4 bases; unmatched bases: 2. Germline V gene lookup returns CDR1 MNHEY and CDR2 SMNVEV (reference sequence). The CDR3 is 15 amino acids.

The table lists this clonotype with a few counts. The V and J genes are TRBV5-4 and TRBJ2-2; D is perhaps TRBD2 (6 bases). V lost 1 base and J 3 bases, leaving 7 bases between the germline ends. Germline lookup yields CDR1 SGHNT and CDR2 YYREEE (reference sequence). The CDR3 loop spans 14 amino acids. CDR3 loop: CASSLRLDTGELFF. CDR3 coding DNA: TGTGCCAGCAGCTTGAGACTAGACACCGGGGAGCTGTTTTTT.

Ten or more counts support this clonotype. The rearrangement joins TRBV9 to TRBJ2-7; no clear D gene. Germline CDR1 SGDLS, CDR2 YYNGEE. This CDR3 region has 14 residues. V was pared by 0 bases and J by 2 bases, with 9 bases between. CDR3 region: CASSVGSDPYEQYF. The DNA of the CDR3 is TGTGCCAGCAGCGTAGGGTCCGACCCCTACGAGCAGTACTTC.

As to this clonotype: This may arise from a read error, as a much more abundant clone is one base away. The chain employs TRBV5-4 and TRBJ1-2, with D unclear. The CDR3 covers 15 residues. V shed 4 bases and J shed 3 bases, with 16 bases lying between them. Germline CDR1 is SGHNT and CDR2 is YYREEE (reference sequence). This CDR3 is CASSLRTAAYYGYTF. Here the CDR3 DNA reads TGTGCCAGCAGCCTGAGGACGGCCGCTTACTATGGCTACACCTTC.

This clonotype appeared many times. This rearrangement joins TRBV10-2 to TRBJ2-7; tentatively, D is TRBD1 (5 bases). Germline V lookup: CDR1 WSHSY, CDR2 SAAADI. The CDR3 has 13 amino acids. The V end lost 6 bases, the J end lost 3 bases, and 12 bases lay between the germline ends. DNA of the CDR3: TGCGCCAGCAGAAGACAGACAAACTACGAGCAGTACTTC. Translation gives CASRRQTNYEQYF.

The sample holds many counts of this clonotype. The rearrangement joins TRBV7-3 to TRBJ2-3, with 13 nucleotides matching TRBD2. Germline values: CDR1 SGHTA, CDR2 FQGTGA. The CDR3 sequence is 14 residues long. V shed 8 bases, J shed 4 bases, and the junction held 3 bases outside the gene matches. The CDR3 nucleotides are TGTGCCAGCGGGACTAGCGGGGATTCAGATACGCAGTATTTT. Translation gives CASGTSGDSDTQYF.

This clonotype was detected many times. This chain connects TRBV7-8 to TRBJ1-2, with TRBD1 matching over 9 bases. V lost 4 bases, J lost 8 bases, and 8 bases stayed unmatched. CDR3 size: 14 residues. CDR1 and CDR2 (germline): SGHVS, FQNEAQ. DNA for the CDR3: TGTGCCAGCAGCTCCCGGGACAGGGATGGAGGCTACACCTTC. As protein: CASSSRDRDGGYTF.

A remark on this clonotype: A much larger clone lies a single base off, so this may be a read error. The chain is built from TRBV11-2 and TRBJ2-1, with TRBD2 identical over 7 bases. This CDR3 is built from 15 residues. The germline gives CDR1 SGHAT, CDR2 FQNNGV. The V and J ends lost 5 bases and 6 bases, in that order; junction bases with no gene match: 10. The CDR3, as DNA: TGTGCCAGCAGCCGCTGCGGGGGTGGGGCCAATGAGCAGTTCTTC. Its protein product is CASSRCGGGANEQFF.

Comment on this clonotype: This may be a read error, as it is one base from a much larger clone. V usage is TRBV7-9 and J usage is TRBJ2-2; D remains unclear. This CDR3 has 15 amino acids. Trimming took 5 bases from V and 6 from J, leaving 16 bases between them. Germline V gives CDR1 SEHNR, CDR2 FQNEAQ (reference sequence). The CDR3 nucleotides are TGTGCCAGCAGCCCTCGGGCACGCGGTCCCGGGGAGCTGTTTTTT. Translated, it gives CASSPRARGPGELFF.

The CDR3 nucleotides read TGCGCCAGCAGCCAAGACGAGACCCTAGCGGGAGCCTCGGATACGCAGTATTTT. This encodes CASSQDETLAGASDTQYF. V is TRBV4-3 and J is TRBJ2-3; 10 bases align to TRBD2. After removal of 0 bases from V and 6 bases from J, the junction contained 12 bases not matched to a gene. This CDR3 spans 18 amino acids. The germline gives CDR1 LGHNA, CDR2 YSLEER.

The table lists this clonotype with many counts. The chain couples TRBV9 to TRBJ2-3, with TRBD2 identical over 8 bases. The V gene end was trimmed by 3 bases and the J gene end by 4 bases; junction bases not matched to a gene: 10. CDR1 SGDLS and CDR2 YYNGEE come from the germline V gene. The CDR3 loop spans 16 amino acids. CDR3 sequence: CASSAVAGYTPDTQYF. The CDR3 DNA follows: TGTGCCAGCAGCGCTGTAGCGGGATATACCCCAGATACGCAGTATTTT.

This clonotype was picked up many times. V gene TRBV12-3 or TRBV12-4 combines with J gene TRBJ2-3; no firm D call. The CDR3 contains 14 residues. V dropped 4 bases and J dropped 6 bases, with 14 bases sitting between them. Written as DNA, the CDR3 is TGTGCCAGCAGTTCCAGGACCGGTGCGGATACGCAGTATTTT. It translates to CASSSRTGADTQYF.

This clonotype was seen repeatedly, ten times or more. The genes are TRBV6-1 and TRBJ2-3; D may be TRBD1 (6 bases). V was clipped by 2 bases and J by 4 bases, with 10 bases between them. This CDR3 has 14 residues. From germline, CDR1 is MNHNS and CDR2 SASEGT. The CDR3 DNA reads as TGTGCCAGCAGTGAACGAGGGGGAGCAGATACGCAGTATTTT. Translating it yields CASSERGGADTQYF.

In its sample, this clonotype was seen many times. The V call is TRBV5-1, the J call TRBJ2-3; possible D gene TRBD1, 6 bases. V was cut by 2 bases and J by 3 bases, with 13 bases left in between. Germline V gives CDR1 SGHRS, CDR2 YFSETQ. The length of the CDR3 is 15 residues. CDR3 bases: TGCGCCAGCAGCTTCTCAGGGGACCGGACAGATACGCAGTATTTT. It encodes CASSFSGDRTDTQYF. The full variable domain, in which reference TRBV5-1 and TRBJ2-3 provide the parts outside the CDR3, is KAGVTQTPRYLIKTRGQQVTLSCSPISGHRSVSWYQQTPGQGLQFLFEYFSETQRNKGNFPGRFSGRQFSNSRSEMNVSTLELGDSALYLCASSFSGDRTDTQYFGPGTRLTVL.

This clonotype was seen repeatedly, ten times or more. This chain links TRBV7-3 with TRBJ2-3, with D tentatively TRBD2 (5 bases). From germline, CDR1 is SGHTA and CDR2 FQGTGA. The CDR3 consists of 14 residues. The V gene lost 2 bases and the J gene lost 4 bases, with 10 bases spanning the gap. The CDR3 spells CASSLEGRADTQYF. DNA of the CDR3: TGTGCCAGCAGCTTAGAGGGCCGGGCAGATACGCAGTATTTT.

This clonotype was counted many times. V gene TRBV20-1 combines with J gene TRBJ2-7; D uncertain. CDR3 length: 14 residues. V was pared by 5 bases and J by 8 bases, with 22 bases between. Germline-derived CDR1 and CDR2 are DFQATT and SNEGSKA (reference sequence). CDR3 sequence reads: CSAGPGQNPTKQYF. CDR3 coding DNA: TGCAGTGCTGGACCGGGCCAGAACCCTACGAAGCAGTACTTC.

At least ten counts were recorded for this clonotype. V usage is TRBV7-9 and J usage is TRBJ2-2; D is ambiguous. This CDR3 spans 13 amino acids. Per the germline V gene, CDR1 is SEHNR and CDR2 is FQNEAQ (reference sequence). V gave up 4 bases and J gave up 2 bases, with 5 bases separating them. As DNA, the CDR3 is TGTGCCAGCAGCTACCGAAACACCGGGGAGCTGTTTTTT. Its protein is CASSYRNTGELFF.

This clonotype has ten or more counts. The CDR3 sequence is CSVLGGGLQETQYF. In DNA form, the CDR3 reads TGCAGTGTTCTGGGGGGGGGCCTCCAAGAGACCCAGTACTTC. The chain recombines TRBV20-1 with TRBJ2-5; D is possibly TRBD2 (7 bases). The CDR3 sequence is 14 residues long. Germline V gene data show CDR1 as DFQATT and CDR2 as SNEGSKA (reference sequence). Trimming took 7 bases from V and 1 from J, leaving 16 bases between them.

This clonotype was seen ten or more times. This chain uses TRBV11-3 with TRBJ2-3; 13 bases align to TRBD2. This CDR3 has 16 residues. The V gene's germline CDR1 is SGHNT and CDR2 YENEEA. The V segment lost 5 bases and the J segment 4 bases; nucleotides outside the gene matches: 6. The CDR3: CASSPRTSGSSDTQYF. CDR3 nucleotides: TGTGCCAGCAGCCCGCGGACTAGCGGGAGCTCAGATACGCAGTATTTT.

This clonotype was seen many times. The genes are TRBV28 and TRBJ1-6; no firm D call. The CDR3 is 14 amino acids. Germline-derived CDR1 and CDR2 are MDHEN and SYDVKM. Between the trimmed V and J ends, which lost 6 bases and 10 bases, there was a span of 16 bases. The CDR3 spells CASSSGPQWSPLHF. As DNA, the CDR3 is TGTGCCAGCAGCTCCGGCCCCCAATGGTCACCCCTCCACTTT.

This clonotype was counted ten times or more. The V and J genes are TRBV2 and TRBJ2-2; TRBD1 is a possible D gene (6 bases). The V gene's germline CDR1 is SNHLY and CDR2 FYNNEI. V was cut by 8 bases and J by 7 bases, with 11 bases left in between. CDR3 size: 12 residues. The CDR3 sequence is CASAPDSGELFF. CDR3 sequence (DNA): TGTGCCAGCGCACCGGACAGCGGGGAGCTGTTTTTT.